This note documents a single TCR beta chain sequence. This entry comes from a study of blood T cell repertoires in COVID-19. Germline lookup yields CDR1 SGHRS and CDR2 YFSETQ. The CDR3 loop spans 14 amino acids. Trimming cost V 3 bases and J 5 bases, with 14 bases left between them. Sequencing was performed with immunoSEQ multiplex PCR; in TCRdb, only in-frame clones are kept and a portion is missing. The sample has 150,000 to 190,000 clones; more than 85% are singletons. Sequenced: peripheral blood. The J gene is TRBJ2-5, the V gene TRBV5-1; weak D call: TRBD2 (6 bases). The TCR comes from a woman in her 70s with acute or convalescent COVID-19. CDR3 protein: CASSYSGTGETQYF. CDR3 coding DNA: TGCGCCAGCAGCTATTCGGGGACTGGGGAGACCCAGTACTTC.